This entry lists 6 T cell receptor beta chains sequenced from one sample in a study of T cell responses to AZD1222 COVID-19 vaccine. Only in-frame clones appear in the TCRdb table, and some are missing; sequencing was by immunoSEQ multiplex PCR. This sample has about 160,000 clones, with 88% found just once. The sequences come from peripheral blood, collected 28 days after the second AZD1222 dose. The receptors come from an adult who received the AZD1222 COVID-19 vaccine.

V is TRBV6-1 and J is TRBJ1-1; no reliable D call. V lost 1 base and J lost 4, with 13 bases in between. Germline-derived CDR1 and CDR2 are MNHNS and SASEGT. The CDR3 has 15 residues. The CDR3: CASSEDLAGATEAFF. The CDR3 DNA sequence: TGTGCCAGCAGTGAAGATCTCGCGGGTGCCACTGAAGCTTTCTTT.

This chain uses TRBV7-2 with TRBJ1-2; 8 bases match TRBD1. With 5 bases clipped from V and 4 bases from J, the junction kept 6 bases outside the gene matches. Germline values: CDR1 SGHTA, CDR2 FQGNSA. This CDR3 comprises 14 residues. The CDR3 region has the DNA TGTGCCAGCAGCGTACAGGGGGGCACCTATGGCTACACCTTC. This encodes CASSVQGGTYGYTF.

The chain carries TRBV7-2 and TRBJ2-2; D ambiguous. Deletions cut 3 bases from V and 1 base from J, with 3 bases between. The CDR3 has 13 residues. The germline gives CDR1 SGHTA, CDR2 FQGNSA. The CDR3 is CASSFWNTGELFF. In DNA form, the CDR3 reads TGTGCCAGCAGCTTTTGGAACACCGGGGAGCTGTTTTTT. Based on the CDR3 plus reference TRBV7-2 and TRBJ2-2, the full variable domain is GAGVSQSPSNKVTEKGKDVELRCDPISGHTALYWYRQSLGQGLEFLIYFQGNSAPDKSGLPSDRFSAERTGGSVSTLTIQRTQQEDSAVYLCASSFWNTGELFFGEGSRLTVL.

This rearrangement joins TRBV6-5 to TRBJ1-5, with a possible D match to TRBD1 (5 bases). Trimming pared 7 bases from V and 5 bases from J, leaving 15 bases between. CDR3 length: 14 residues. Germline V gene sequence: CDR1 MNHEY, CDR2 SVGAGI. CDR3 sequence (DNA): TGTGCCAGCAACGCGGTCGGGGGAGATCAGCCCCAGCATTTT. The encoded protein is CASNAVGGDQPQHF.

Comment on this clone: The sample holds other DNA sequences that translate to the same CDR3. The chain combines TRBV5-1 with TRBJ2-2; tentatively, D is TRBD2 (5 bases). Germline V gene data show CDR1 as SGHRS and CDR2 as YFSETQ. The V and J ends lost 0 bases and 5 bases respectively, with 5 bases between them. This CDR3 comprises 13 residues. The CDR3 DNA follows: TGCGCCAGCAGCTTGGGCGGGACCGGGGAGCTGTTTTTT. Translation: CASSLGGTGELFF.

This chain links TRBV7-9 with TRBJ1-3; maybe TRBD1 (6 bases). Trimming took off 3 bases at V and 1 base at J, with 10 bases between the two ends. The CDR3 spans 15 residues. Germline V gene lookup returns CDR1 SEHNR and CDR2 FQNEAQ (reference sequence). In nucleotides, the CDR3 is TGTGCCAGCAGCTTTCTTGGACAGTCTGGAAACACCATATATTTT. Residues: CASSFLGQSGNTIYF.